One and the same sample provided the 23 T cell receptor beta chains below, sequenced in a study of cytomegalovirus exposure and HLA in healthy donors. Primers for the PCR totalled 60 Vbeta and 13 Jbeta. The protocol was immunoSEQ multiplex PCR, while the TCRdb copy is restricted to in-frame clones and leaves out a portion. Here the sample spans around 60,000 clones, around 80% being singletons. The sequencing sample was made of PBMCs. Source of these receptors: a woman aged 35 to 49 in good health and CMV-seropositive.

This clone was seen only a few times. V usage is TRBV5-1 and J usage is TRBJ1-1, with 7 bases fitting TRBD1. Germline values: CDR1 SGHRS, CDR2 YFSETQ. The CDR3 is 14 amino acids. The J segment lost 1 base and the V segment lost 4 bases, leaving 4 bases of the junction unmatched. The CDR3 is CASSLRQGNTEAFF. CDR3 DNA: TGCGCCAGCAGCCTAAGACAGGGGAACACTGAAGCTTTCTTT.

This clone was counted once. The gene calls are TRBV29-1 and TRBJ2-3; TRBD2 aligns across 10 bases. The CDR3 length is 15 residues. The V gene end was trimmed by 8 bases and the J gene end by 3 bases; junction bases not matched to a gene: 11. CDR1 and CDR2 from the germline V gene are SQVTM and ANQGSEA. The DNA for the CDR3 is TGCAGCACCTCCCGAGCGGGGGGGCCGACAGATACGCAGTATTTT. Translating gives CSTSRAGGPTDTQYF.

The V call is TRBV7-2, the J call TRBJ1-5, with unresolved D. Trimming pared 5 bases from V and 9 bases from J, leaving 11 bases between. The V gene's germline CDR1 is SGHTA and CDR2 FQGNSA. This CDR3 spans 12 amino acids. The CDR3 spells CASSPSSGPQHF. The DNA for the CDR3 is TGTGCCAGCAGCCCCTCCAGCGGGCCCCAGCATTTT.

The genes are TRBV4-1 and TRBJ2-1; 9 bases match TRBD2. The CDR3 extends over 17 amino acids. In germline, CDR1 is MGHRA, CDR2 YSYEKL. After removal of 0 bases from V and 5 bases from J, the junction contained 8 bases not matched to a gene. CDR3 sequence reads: CASSQDTGGGAHNEQFF. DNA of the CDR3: TGCGCCAGCAGCCAAGATACGGGCGGGGGGGCACACAATGAGCAGTTCTTC.

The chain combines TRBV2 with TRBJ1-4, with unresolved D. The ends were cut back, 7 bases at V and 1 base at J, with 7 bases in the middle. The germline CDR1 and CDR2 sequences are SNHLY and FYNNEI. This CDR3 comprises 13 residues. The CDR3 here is CASIAGTNEKLFF. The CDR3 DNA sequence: TGTGCCAGCATTGCCGGAACTAATGAAAAACTGTTTTTT.

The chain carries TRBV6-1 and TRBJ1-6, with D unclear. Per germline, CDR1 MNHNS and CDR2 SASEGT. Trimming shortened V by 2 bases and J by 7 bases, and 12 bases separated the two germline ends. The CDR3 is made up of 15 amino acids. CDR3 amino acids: CASSESETVNSPLHF. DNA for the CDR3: TGTGCCAGCAGTGAAAGCGAGACGGTGAATTCACCCCTCCACTTT.

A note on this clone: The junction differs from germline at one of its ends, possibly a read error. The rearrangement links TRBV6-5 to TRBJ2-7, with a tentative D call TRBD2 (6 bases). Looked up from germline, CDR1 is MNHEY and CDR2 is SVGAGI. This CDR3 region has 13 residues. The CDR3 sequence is CACSLGLQAEQYF. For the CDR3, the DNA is TGTGCCTGCAGTTTGGGACTTCAGGCCGAGCAGTACTTC.

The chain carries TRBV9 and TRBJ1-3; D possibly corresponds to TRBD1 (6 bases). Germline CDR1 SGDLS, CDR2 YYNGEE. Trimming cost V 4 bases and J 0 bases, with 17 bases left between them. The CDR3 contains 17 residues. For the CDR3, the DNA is TGTGCCAGCAGCCCCACGGACAGCCTTCACTCTGGAAACACCATATATTTT. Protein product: CASSPTDSLHSGNTIYF.

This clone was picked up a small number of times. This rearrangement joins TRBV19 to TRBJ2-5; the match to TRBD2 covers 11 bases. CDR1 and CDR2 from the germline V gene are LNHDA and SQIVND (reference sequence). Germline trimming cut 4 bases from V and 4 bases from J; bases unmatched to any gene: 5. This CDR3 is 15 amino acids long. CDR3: CASSTLAGVGETQYF. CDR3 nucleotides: TGTGCCAGTAGTACACTAGCGGGGGTTGGAGAGACCCAGTACTTC.

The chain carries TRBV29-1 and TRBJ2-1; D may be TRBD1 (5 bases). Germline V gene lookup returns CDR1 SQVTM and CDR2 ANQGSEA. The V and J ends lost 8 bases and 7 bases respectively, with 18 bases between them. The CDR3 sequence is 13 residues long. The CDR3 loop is CSYQGSWTNEQFF. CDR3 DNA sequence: TGCAGCTACCAGGGATCCTGGACGAATGAGCAGTTCTTC.

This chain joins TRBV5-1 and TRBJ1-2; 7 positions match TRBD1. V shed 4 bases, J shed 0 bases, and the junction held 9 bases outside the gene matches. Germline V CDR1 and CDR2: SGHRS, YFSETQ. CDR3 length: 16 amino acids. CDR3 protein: CASSVRDSRTNYGYTF. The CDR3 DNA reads TGCGCCAGCAGCGTCCGGGACAGCCGTACTAACTATGGCTACACCTTC.

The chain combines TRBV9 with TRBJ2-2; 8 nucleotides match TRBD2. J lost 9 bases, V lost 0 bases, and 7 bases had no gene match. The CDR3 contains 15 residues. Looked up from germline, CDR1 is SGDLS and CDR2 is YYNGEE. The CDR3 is CASSVGSGGAWELFF. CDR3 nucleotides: TGTGCCAGCAGCGTAGGTTCCGGGGGGGCCTGGGAGCTGTTTTTT.

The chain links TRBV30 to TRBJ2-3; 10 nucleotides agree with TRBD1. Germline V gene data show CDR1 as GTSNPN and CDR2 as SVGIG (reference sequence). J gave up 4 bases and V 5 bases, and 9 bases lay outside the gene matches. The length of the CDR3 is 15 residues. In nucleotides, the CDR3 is TGTGCCTGGGGCTGGACAGGGGGTATGTCAGATACGCAGTATTTT. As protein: CAWGWTGGMSDTQYF.

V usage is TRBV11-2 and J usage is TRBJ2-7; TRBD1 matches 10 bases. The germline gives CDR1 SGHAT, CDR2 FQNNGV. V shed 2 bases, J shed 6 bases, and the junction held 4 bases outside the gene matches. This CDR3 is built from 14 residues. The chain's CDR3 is CASSLHGQGGEQYF. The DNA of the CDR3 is TGTGCCAGCAGCTTACATGGACAGGGGGGCGAGCAGTACTTC.

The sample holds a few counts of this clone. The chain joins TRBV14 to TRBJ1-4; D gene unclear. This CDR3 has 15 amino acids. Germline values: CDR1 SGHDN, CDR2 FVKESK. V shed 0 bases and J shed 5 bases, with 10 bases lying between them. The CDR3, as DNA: TGTGCCAGCAGCCAAGAGACTCTTAGGAATGAAAAACTGTTTTTT. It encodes CASSQETLRNEKLFF.

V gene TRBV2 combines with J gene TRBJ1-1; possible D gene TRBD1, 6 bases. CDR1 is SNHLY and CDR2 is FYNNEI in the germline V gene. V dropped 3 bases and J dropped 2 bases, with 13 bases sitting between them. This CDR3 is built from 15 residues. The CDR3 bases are TGTGCCAGCAGTGAGACAACAGGGTTTAACACTGAAGCTTTCTTT. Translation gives CASSETTGFNTEAFF.

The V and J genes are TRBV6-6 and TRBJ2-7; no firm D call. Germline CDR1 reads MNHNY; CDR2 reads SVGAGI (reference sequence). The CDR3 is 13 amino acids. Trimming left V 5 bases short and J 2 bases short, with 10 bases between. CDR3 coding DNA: TGTGCCAGCAGTCCCCCAGGAACCTACGAGCAGTACTTC. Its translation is CASSPPGTYEQYF.

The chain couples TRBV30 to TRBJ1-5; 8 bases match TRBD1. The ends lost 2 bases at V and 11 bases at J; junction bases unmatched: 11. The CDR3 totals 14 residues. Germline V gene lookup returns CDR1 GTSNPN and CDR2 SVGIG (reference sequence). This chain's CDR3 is CAWSHRDRLSAQHF. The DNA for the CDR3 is TGTGCCTGGAGTCACCGGGACAGGCTATCAGCCCAGCATTTT.

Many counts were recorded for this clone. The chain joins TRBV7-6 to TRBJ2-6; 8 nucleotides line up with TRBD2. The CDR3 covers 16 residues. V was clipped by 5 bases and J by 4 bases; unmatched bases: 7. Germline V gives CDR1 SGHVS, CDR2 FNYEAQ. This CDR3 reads CASSLSGGVGANVLTF. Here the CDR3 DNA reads TGTGCCAGCAGCCTCTCGGGAGGGGTCGGGGCCAACGTCCTGACTTTC.

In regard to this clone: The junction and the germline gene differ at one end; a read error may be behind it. Here the CDR3 reads CASGESSRVGQPQHF. The CDR3 bases are TGCGCCAGCGGTGAGTCTTCCAGGGTGGGTCAGCCCCAGCATTTT. The chain is built from TRBV10-2 and TRBJ1-5, with D perhaps matching TRBD1 (5 bases). The length of the CDR3 is 15 residues. CDR1 and CDR2 (germline): WSHSY, SAAADI.

For the CDR3, the DNA is TGTGCCAGCAGTGTGACAGGGAAGGAGGCTTTCTTT. Encoded protein: CASSVTGKEAFF. This chain joins TRBV2 and TRBJ1-1; 7 nucleotides line up with TRBD1. Germline CDR1 is SNHLY and CDR2 is FYNNEI. This CDR3 region has 12 residues. V dropped 4 bases and J dropped 11; count of bases not matched to a gene: 7. Full variable domain (remainder filled in from reference TRBV2 and TRBJ1-1): EPEVTQTPSHQVTQMGQEVILRCVPISNHLYFYWYRQILGQKVEFLVSFYNNEISEKSEIFDDQFSVERPDGSNFTLKIRSTKLEDSAMYFCASSVTGKEAFFGQGTRLTVV.

The CDR3 DNA reads TGCGCCAGCAGTGAGCGCTACGAGCAGTACTTC. It encodes CASSERYEQYF. The chain recombines TRBV10-2 with TRBJ2-7; unclear D gene. CDR1 is WSHSY, CDR2 SAAADI, per germline. V lost 2 bases, J lost 3 bases, and 2 bases lay in between. The CDR3 length is 11 residues.

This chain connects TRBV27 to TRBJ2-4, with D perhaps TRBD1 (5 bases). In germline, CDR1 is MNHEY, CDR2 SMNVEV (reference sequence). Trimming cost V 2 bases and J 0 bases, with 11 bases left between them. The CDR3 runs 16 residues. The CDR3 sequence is CASSLRGGTAKNIQYF. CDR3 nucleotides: TGTGCCAGCAGTTTAAGGGGTGGTACAGCCAAAAACATTCAGTACTTC.